This T cell receptor (beta chain) came from a study of cytomegalovirus exposure and HLA in healthy donors. Findings and limits, study-wide: Later, an analysis showed that TCR beta chains associated with HLA were more clonally expanded than others that were equally common.

The PCR ran on 60 Vbeta and 13 Jbeta primers. TCRdb's table, derived via immunoSEQ multiplex PCR, lists solely in-frame clones and lacks some. The table records about 200,000 clones, 80% to 90% of them present only once. From germline, CDR1 is MDHEN and CDR2 SYDVKM. CDR3 length: 18 amino acids. Trimming left V 3 bases short and J 0 bases short, with 18 bases between. Details on this clone: Its antigen is currently unknown.

The sequence came from a man aged 30-40 years in good health and CMV-seronegative. The material sequenced was PBMCs. J is TRBJ1-3 and V is TRBV28; D is uncertain. The CDR3 is CASSFPPQVSLSGNTIYF. The DNA for the CDR3 is TGTGCCAGCAGTTTCCCCCCCCAGGTCAGCCTCTCTGGAAACACCATATATTTT.